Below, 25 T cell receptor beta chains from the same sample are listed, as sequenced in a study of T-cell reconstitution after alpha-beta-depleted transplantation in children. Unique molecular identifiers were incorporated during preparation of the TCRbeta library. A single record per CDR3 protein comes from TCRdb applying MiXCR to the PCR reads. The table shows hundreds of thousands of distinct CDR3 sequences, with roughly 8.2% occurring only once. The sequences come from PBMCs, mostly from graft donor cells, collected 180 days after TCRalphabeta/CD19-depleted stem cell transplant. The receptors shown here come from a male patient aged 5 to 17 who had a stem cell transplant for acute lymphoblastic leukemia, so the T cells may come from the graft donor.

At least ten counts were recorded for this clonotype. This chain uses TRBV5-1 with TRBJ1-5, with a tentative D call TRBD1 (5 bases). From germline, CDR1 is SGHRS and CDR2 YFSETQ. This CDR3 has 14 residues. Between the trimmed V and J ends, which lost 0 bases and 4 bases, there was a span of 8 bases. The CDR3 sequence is CASSLGGVNQPQHF. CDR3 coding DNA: TGCGCCAGCAGCTTGGGGGGGGTTAATCAGCCCCAGCATTTT.

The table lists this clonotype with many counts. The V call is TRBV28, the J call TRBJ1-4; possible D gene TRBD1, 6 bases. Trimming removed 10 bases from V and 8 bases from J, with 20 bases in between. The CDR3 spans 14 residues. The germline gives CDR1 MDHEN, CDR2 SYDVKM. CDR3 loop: CATLPGDQTEKLFF. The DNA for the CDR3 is TGTGCCACCCTACCAGGGGACCAAACCGAAAAACTGTTTTTT.

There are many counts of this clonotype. CDR3 residues: CASSVGQGRDIQYF. The DNA for the CDR3 is TGTGCCAGCAGTGTGGGACAGGGGAGGGACATTCAGTACTTC. The chain joins TRBV27 to TRBJ2-4, with 10 bases matching TRBD1. J gave up 8 bases and V 5 bases, and 6 bases lay outside the gene matches. Germline V gene lookup returns CDR1 MNHEY and CDR2 SMNVEV (reference sequence). The CDR3 is 14 amino acids.

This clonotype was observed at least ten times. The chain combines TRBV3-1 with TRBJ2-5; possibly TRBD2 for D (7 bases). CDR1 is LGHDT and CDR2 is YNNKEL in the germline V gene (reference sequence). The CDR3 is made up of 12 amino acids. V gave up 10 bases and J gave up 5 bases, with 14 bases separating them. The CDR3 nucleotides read TGTGCCATAGGGGGGGTCGGGGAGACCCAGTACTTC. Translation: CAIGGVGETQYF.

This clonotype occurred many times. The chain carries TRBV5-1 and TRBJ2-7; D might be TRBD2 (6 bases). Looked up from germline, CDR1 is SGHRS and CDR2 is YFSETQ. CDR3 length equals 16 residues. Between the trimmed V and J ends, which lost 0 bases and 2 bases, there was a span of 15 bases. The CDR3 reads CASSLGIAAYAYEQYF. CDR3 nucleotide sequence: TGCGCCAGCAGCTTGGGAATAGCGGCCTATGCCTACGAGCAGTACTTC.

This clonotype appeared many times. The CDR3 nucleotides are TGTGCCAGCAGTGATTGGCCAAGGGGCCCCACCGGGGAGCTGTTTTTT. Residues: CASSDWPRGPTGELFF. The chain employs TRBV25-1 and TRBJ2-2; D is possibly TRBD1 (5 bases). The CDR3 sequence is 16 residues long. Trimming pared 3 bases from V and 4 bases from J, leaving 15 bases between. Germline CDR1 MGHDK, CDR2 SYGVNS.

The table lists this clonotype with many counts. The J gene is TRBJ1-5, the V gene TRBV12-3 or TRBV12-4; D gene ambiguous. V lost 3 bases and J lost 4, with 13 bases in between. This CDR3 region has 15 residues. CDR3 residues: CASSLVGLGNQPQHF. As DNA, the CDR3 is TGTGCCAGCAGTTTGGTAGGACTAGGTAATCAGCCCCAGCATTTT.

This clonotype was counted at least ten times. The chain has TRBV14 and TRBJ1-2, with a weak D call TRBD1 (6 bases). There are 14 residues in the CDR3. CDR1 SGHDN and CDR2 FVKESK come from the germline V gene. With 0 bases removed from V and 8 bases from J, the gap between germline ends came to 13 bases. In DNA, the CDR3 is TGTGCCAGCAGCCAAGAGGGGGGCTCCTCGGGCTACACCTTC. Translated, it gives CASSQEGGSSGYTF.

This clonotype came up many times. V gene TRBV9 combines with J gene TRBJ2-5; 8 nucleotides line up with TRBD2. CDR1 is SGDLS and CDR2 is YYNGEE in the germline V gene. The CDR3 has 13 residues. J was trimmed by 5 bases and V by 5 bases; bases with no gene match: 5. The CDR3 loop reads CASSLAGSETQYF. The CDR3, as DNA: TGTGCCAGCAGTCTAGCGGGCTCCGAGACCCAGTACTTC. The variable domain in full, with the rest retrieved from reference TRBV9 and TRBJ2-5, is DSGVTQTPKHLITATGQRVTLRCSPRSGDLSVYWYQQSLDQGLQFLIQYYNGEERAKGNILERFSAQQFPDLHSELNLSSLELGDSALYFCASSLAGSETQYFGPGTRLLVL.

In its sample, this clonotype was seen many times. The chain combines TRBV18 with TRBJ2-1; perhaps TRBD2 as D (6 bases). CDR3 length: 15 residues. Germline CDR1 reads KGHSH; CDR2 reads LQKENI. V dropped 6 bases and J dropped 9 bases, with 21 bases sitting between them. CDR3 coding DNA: TGTGCCAGCTCTCTGGGACTTCAGCTTGGGAGTGAGCAGTTCTTC. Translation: CASSLGLQLGSEQFF.

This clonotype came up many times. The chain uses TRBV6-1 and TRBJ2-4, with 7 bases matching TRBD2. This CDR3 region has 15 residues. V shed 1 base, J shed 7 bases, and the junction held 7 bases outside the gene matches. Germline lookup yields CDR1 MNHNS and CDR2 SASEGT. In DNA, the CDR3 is TGTGCCAGCAGTGAAGGTCTGGGGGGGAGGAACATTCAGTACTTC. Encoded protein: CASSEGLGGRNIQYF.

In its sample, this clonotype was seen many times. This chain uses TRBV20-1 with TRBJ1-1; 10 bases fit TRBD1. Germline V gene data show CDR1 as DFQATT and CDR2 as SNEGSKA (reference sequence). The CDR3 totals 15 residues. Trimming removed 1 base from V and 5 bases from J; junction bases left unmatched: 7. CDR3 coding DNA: TGCAGTGCTAGAGCCAGGACAGGGGGGCAGACTGAAGCTTTCTTT. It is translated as CSARARTGGQTEAFF.

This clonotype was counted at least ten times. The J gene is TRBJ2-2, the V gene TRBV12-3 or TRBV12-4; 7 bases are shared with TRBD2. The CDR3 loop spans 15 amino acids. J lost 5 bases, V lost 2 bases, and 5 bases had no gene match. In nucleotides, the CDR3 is TGTGCCAGCAGTTTAAAGAGGGGAGGGACCGGGGAGCTGTTTTTT. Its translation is CASSLKRGGTGELFF.

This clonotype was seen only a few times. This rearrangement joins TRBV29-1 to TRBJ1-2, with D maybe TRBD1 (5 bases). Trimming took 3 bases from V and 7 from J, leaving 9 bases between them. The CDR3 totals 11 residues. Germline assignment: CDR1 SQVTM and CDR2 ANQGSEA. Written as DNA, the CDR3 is TGCAGCGTTGATTGGGGGGTTGGCTACACCTTC. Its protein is CSVDWGVGYTF.

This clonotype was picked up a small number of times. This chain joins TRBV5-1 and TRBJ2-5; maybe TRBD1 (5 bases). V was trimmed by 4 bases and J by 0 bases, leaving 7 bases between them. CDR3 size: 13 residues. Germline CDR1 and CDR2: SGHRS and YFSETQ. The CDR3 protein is CASSKGYQETQYF. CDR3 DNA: TGCGCCAGCAGCAAGGGGTACCAAGAGACCCAGTACTTC.

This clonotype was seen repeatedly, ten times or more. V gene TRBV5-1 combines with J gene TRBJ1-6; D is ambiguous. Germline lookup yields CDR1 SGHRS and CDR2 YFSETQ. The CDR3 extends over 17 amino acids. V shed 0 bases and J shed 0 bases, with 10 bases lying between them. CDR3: CASSLEPADSYNSPLHF. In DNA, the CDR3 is TGCGCCAGCAGCTTGGAGCCGGCGGACTCCTATAATTCACCCCTCCACTTT.

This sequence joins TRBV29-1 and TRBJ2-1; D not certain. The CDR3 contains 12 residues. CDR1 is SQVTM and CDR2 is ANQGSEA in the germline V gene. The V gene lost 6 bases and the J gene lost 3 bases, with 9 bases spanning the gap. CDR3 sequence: CSVDNGYNEQFF. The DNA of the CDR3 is TGCAGCGTCGACAACGGCTACAATGAGCAGTTCTTC.

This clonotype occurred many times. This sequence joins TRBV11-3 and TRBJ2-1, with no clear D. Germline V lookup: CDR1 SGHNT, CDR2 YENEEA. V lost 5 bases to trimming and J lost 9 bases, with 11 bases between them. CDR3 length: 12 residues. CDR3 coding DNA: TGTGCCAGCAGCAACACAAAGGTTGAGCAGTTCTTC. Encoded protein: CASSNTKVEQFF.

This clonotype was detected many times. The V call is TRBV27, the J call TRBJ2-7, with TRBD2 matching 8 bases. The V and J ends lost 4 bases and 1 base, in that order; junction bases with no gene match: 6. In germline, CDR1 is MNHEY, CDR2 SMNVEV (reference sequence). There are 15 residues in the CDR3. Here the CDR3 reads CASSSESGGSYEQYF. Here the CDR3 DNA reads TGTGCCAGCAGTTCTGAGTCGGGAGGGTCCTACGAGCAGTACTTC.

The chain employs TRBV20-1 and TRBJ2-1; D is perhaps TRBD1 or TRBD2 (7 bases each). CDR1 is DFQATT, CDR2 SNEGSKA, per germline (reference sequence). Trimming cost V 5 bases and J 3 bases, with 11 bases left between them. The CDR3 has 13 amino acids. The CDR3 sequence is CSAQGGLYNEQFF. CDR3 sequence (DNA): TGCAGTGCTCAGGGGGGGCTCTACAATGAGCAGTTCTTC.

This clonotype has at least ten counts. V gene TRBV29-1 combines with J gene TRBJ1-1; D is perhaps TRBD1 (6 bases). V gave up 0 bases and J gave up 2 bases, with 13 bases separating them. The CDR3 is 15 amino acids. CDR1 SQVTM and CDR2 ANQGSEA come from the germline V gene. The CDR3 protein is CSVEDQPGANTEAFF. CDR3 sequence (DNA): TGCAGCGTTGAAGATCAACCGGGGGCAAACACTGAAGCTTTCTTT.

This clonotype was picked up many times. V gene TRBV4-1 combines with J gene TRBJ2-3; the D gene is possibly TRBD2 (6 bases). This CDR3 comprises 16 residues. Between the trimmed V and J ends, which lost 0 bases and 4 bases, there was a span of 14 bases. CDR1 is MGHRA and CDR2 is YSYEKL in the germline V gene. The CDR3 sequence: CASSQDSGEASDTQYF. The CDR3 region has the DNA TGCGCCAGCAGCCAAGATTCCGGGGAGGCCTCAGATACGCAGTATTTT.

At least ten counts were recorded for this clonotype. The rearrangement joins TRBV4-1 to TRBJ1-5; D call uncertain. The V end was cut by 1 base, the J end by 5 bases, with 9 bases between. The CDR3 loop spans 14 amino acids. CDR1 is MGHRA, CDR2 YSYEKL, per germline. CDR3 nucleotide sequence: TGCGCCAGCAGCCAAGTGACGGCAGATCAGCCCCAGCATTTT. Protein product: CASSQVTADQPQHF.

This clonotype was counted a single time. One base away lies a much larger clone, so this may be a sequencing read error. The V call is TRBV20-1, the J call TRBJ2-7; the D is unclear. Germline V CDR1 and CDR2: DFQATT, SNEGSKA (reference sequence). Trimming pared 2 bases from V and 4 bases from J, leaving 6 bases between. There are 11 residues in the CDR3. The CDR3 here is CSARRAYEQYF. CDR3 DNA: TGCAGTGCTAGAAGGGCTTACGAGCAGTACTTC.

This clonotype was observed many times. The CDR3 region is CASSPDGDTEAFF. The CDR3 coding sequence is TGTGCCAGCTCACCTGACGGCGACACTGAAGCTTTCTTT. The chain has TRBV18 and TRBJ1-1; D is uncertain. V was trimmed by 3 bases and J by 3 bases, leaving 8 bases between them. The germline V gene encodes CDR1 KGHSH and CDR2 LQKENI. This CDR3 has 13 residues.